Presented here are 12 T cell receptor beta chains from one specimen sequenced in a study of T cell changes during pregnancy in multiple sclerosis. Profiled with immunoSEQ multiplex PCR; TCRdb holds only in-frame clones, not every one. The table has approximately 100,000 clones, about 91% seen once; the top ten hold less than 2.5%. Sequenced here: peripheral blood, sampled after pregnancy. These receptors were taken from a female donor in good health, enrolled as a control in a pregnancy study.

The chain combines TRBV5-1 with TRBJ2-7; D is undetermined. V was pared by 0 bases and J by 3 bases, with 4 bases between. The CDR3 totals 12 residues. Germline CDR1 SGHRS, CDR2 YFSETQ. As DNA, the CDR3 is TGCGCCAGCAGCTTGGGTAACTACGAGCAGTACTTC. Residues: CASSLGNYEQYF. Looking up the rest from reference TRBV5-1 and TRBJ2-7 gives the full variable domain: KAGVTQTPRYLIKTRGQQVTLSCSPISGHRSVSWYQQTPGQGLQFLFEYFSETQRNKGNFPGRFSGRQFSNSRSEMNVSTLELGDSALYLCASSLGNYEQYFGPGTRLTVT.

J is TRBJ2-7 and V is TRBV11-2; possible D gene TRBD1, 6 bases. Per germline, CDR1 SGHAT and CDR2 FQNNGV. The CDR3 loop spans 14 amino acids. The V gene lost 0 bases and the J gene lost 2 bases, with 8 bases spanning the gap. The DNA for the CDR3 is TGTGCCAGCAGCTTAGACAGGGGACCCTACGAGCAGTACTTC. Amino acid sequence: CASSLDRGPYEQYF. The entire variable domain, with the rest obtained from reference TRBV11-2 and TRBJ2-7, is as follows: EAGVAQSPRYKIIEKRQSVAFWCNPISGHATLYWYQQILGQGPKLLIQFQNNGVVDDSQLPKDRFSAERLKGVDSTLKIQPAKLEDSAVYLCASSLDRGPYEQYFGPGTRLTVT.

The gene calls are TRBV5-1 and TRBJ2-7, with D maybe TRBD1 (5 bases). This CDR3 is 12 amino acids long. Deletions cut 2 bases from V and 7 bases from J, with 10 bases between. Germline lookup yields CDR1 SGHRS and CDR2 YFSETQ. The CDR3 nucleotides are TGCGCCAGCAGCTTACAGGCCCGTGAGCAGTACTTC. It is translated as CASSLQAREQYF.

The chain has TRBV30 and TRBJ1-1; 7 nucleotides agree with TRBD1. The V and J ends lost 4 bases and 3 bases, in that order; junction bases with no gene match: 5. Germline assignment: CDR1 GTSNPN and CDR2 SVGIG (reference sequence). This CDR3 comprises 13 residues. Written as DNA, the CDR3 is TGTGCCTGGATGACAGGGAAGGACACTGAAGCTTTCTTT. It translates to CAWMTGKDTEAFF.

This chain joins TRBV15 and TRBJ1-5; 7 bases map to TRBD1. The CDR3 covers 16 residues. V lost 5 bases and J lost 4; bases outside the gene matches: 11. The germline CDR1 and CDR2 sequences are LNHNV and YYDKDF (reference sequence). The DNA for the CDR3 is TGTGCCACCAGCCCCTCTCGACAGGGATTAAATCAGCCCCAGCATTTT. Translation gives CATSPSRQGLNQPQHF.

This clone occurred once. The chain couples TRBV6-5 to TRBJ2-6, with D maybe TRBD2 (6 bases). The CDR3 is 15 residues long. Germline V gene data show CDR1 as MNHEY and CDR2 as SVGAGI. V was shortened by 6 bases and J by 0 bases, with 9 bases between the two germline ends. The CDR3 nucleotides read TGTGCCAGCAGAACCGGGGGCTCTGGGGCCAACGTCCTGACTTTC. Amino acid sequence: CASRTGGSGANVLTF.

The chain couples TRBV6-1 to TRBJ1-1; 8 nucleotides line up with TRBD1. The CDR3 loop spans 13 amino acids. V shed 8 bases, J shed 4 bases, and the junction held 6 bases outside the gene matches. CDR1 and CDR2 from the germline V gene are MNHNS and SASEGT. DNA for the CDR3: TGTGCCAGCTGGGGCAGGGGGCCCACTGAAGCTTTCTTT. This sequence encodes CASWGRGPTEAFF.

This chain joins TRBV2 and TRBJ2-1; TRBD1 matches at 7 bases. The V and J ends lost 11 bases and 7 bases, in that order; junction bases with no gene match: 8. CDR3 size: 12 residues. Germline values: CDR1 SNHLY, CDR2 FYNNEI. The DNA of the CDR3 is TGTGCCGCTTGGGACAGCCAAAATGAGCAGTTCTTC. Translation: CAAWDSQNEQFF.

The chain has TRBV7-2 and TRBJ1-5, with unresolved D. Germline CDR1 reads SGHTA; CDR2 reads FQGNSA. This CDR3 contains 13 residues. Trimming took off 3 bases at V and 5 bases at J, with 8 bases between the two ends. For the CDR3, the DNA is TGTGCCAGCAGCTTTCACAGTGATCAGCCCCAGCATTTT. Protein product: CASSFHSDQPQHF.

The rearrangement links TRBV2 to TRBJ2-1; TRBD1 agrees at 7 bases. After removal of 8 bases from V and 9 bases from J, the junction contained 4 bases not matched to a gene. Germline V gene sequence: CDR1 SNHLY, CDR2 FYNNEI. The CDR3 totals 11 residues. CDR3 sequence: CASPTGVEQFF. In DNA form, the CDR3 reads TGTGCCAGCCCTACAGGGGTTGAGCAGTTCTTC. Full variable domain (outside the CDR3, taken from reference TRBV2 and TRBJ2-1): EPEVTQTPSHQVTQMGQEVILRCVPISNHLYFYWYRQILGQKVEFLVSFYNNEISEKSEIFDDQFSVERPDGSNFTLKIRSTKLEDSAMYFCASPTGVEQFFGPGTRLTVL.

The chain links TRBV27 to TRBJ2-1, with a possible D match to TRBD2 (5 bases). Germline-derived CDR1 and CDR2 are MNHEY and SMNVEV (reference sequence). The CDR3 loop spans 16 amino acids. The germline V and J ends were trimmed by 6 bases and 7 bases, with 22 bases remaining between them. The CDR3 nucleotides read TGTGCCAGCAGCCCTTCTCTCCAGCGGACCTTAAATGAGCAGTTCTTC. This gives the protein CASSPSLQRTLNEQFF.

This chain uses TRBV5-6 with TRBJ1-3; 7 bases agree with TRBD1. The CDR3 runs 16 residues. J gave up 0 bases and V 4 bases, and 7 bases lay outside the gene matches. Germline lookup yields CDR1 SGHDT and CDR2 YYEEEE. DNA of the CDR3: TGTGCCAGCAGCCTCGGACAGGCAAGCTCTGGAAACACCATATATTTT. As protein: CASSLGQASSGNTIYF.